The next 17 T cell receptor beta chains were all read from a single sample in a study of T-cell memory formation after mild COVID-19. TCRdb reprocessed the 5' RACE reads via MiXCR and lists one record per CDR3 protein. This table has 400,000 or so distinct CDR3 sequences, around 20% appearing once. The source material was PBMCs or a T cell subset sorted from them (not recorded which). The receptors stem from an adult woman who had mild COVID-19 (a few samples of this study predate the infection). Cell type and time point are not known.

Points on this clonotype: The junction differs from germline at one of its ends, possibly a read error. This chain connects TRBV5-5 to TRBJ1-5; 10 nucleotides agree with TRBD1. CDR3 length equals 16 residues. CDR1 is SGHKS and CDR2 is YYEKEE in the germline V gene (reference sequence). CDR3 bases: TGTGCCAGCAGCCAAATGGACAGGGGGGGTAATCAACCCCAGCATTTT. This codes for CASSQMDRGGNQPQHF.

This clonotype was observed a few times. The V gene is TRBV7-2, the J gene TRBJ2-7, with 14 bases fitting TRBD2. Germline values: CDR1 SGHTA, CDR2 FQGNSA. V lost 1 base, J lost 4 bases, and 3 bases stayed unmatched. The CDR3 runs 16 residues. DNA of the CDR3: TGTGCCAGCAGCTTAGAGGGACTAGCGGGAGTGTACGAGCAGTACTTC. Its translation: CASSLEGLAGVYEQYF.

This clonotype was recorded a few times. The chain uses TRBV27 and TRBJ1-2; 8 bases line up with TRBD1. Unmatched junction bases numbered 5, after V lost 5 bases and J lost 3 bases. Germline lookup yields CDR1 MNHEY and CDR2 SMNVEV (reference sequence). CDR3 length: 14 residues. The chain's CDR3 is CASSPYRGDYGYTF. The CDR3 DNA follows: TGTGCCAGCAGTCCATACAGGGGGGACTATGGCTACACCTTC.

The gene calls are TRBV18 and TRBJ1-2; D ambiguous. Between the trimmed V and J ends, which lost 1 base and 1 base, there was a span of 7 bases. The germline CDR1 and CDR2 sequences are KGHSH and LQKENI. CDR3 length: 14 amino acids. The CDR3 coding sequence is TGTGCCAGCTCACCACTGCAGGATAACTATGGCTACACCTTC. Translation gives CASSPLQDNYGYTF.

This clonotype occurred a few times. V is TRBV5-1 and J is TRBJ2-3; no clear D. Trimming pared 0 bases from V and 3 bases from J, leaving 8 bases between. Germline CDR1 SGHRS, CDR2 YFSETQ. The CDR3 runs 14 residues. This CDR3 is CASSLVPNTDTQYF. The CDR3 DNA sequence: TGCGCCAGCAGCTTGGTTCCTAATACAGATACGCAGTATTTT.

J is TRBJ1-3 and V is TRBV5-1; 11 bases agree with TRBD1. Germline trimming cut 0 bases from V and 2 bases from J; bases unmatched to any gene: 13. This CDR3 has 20 residues. Germline V gene data show CDR1 as SGHRS and CDR2 as YFSETQ. The CDR3 protein is CASSLGPVGTGGIAGNTIYF. CDR3 in DNA: TGCGCCAGCAGCTTGGGCCCGGTCGGGACAGGGGGAATTGCTGGAAACACCATATATTTT.

This chain uses TRBV27 with TRBJ1-2; D is perhaps TRBD1 (5 bases). V was trimmed by 0 bases and J by 7 bases, leaving 15 bases between them. In germline, CDR1 is MNHEY, CDR2 SMNVEV (reference sequence). The CDR3 runs 15 residues. CDR3 nucleotides: TGTGCCAGCAGTTTATCGATGGGAGGGGTCGGTGGCTACACCTTC. Its protein product is CASSLSMGGVGGYTF.

This chain uses TRBV20-1 with TRBJ1-2; D not certain. Trimming cost V 8 bases and J 10 bases, with 11 bases left between them. Germline CDR1 DFQATT, CDR2 SNEGSKA (reference sequence). The CDR3 is 9 amino acids. The CDR3 sequence: CSPSLVYTF. The CDR3 nucleotides are TGCAGTCCAAGTCTGGTCTACACCTTC.

This clonotype has more than one count but fewer than ten. The chain couples TRBV5-1 to TRBJ2-3; either TRBD1 or TRBD2 may supply D (7 bases each). Germline V CDR1 and CDR2: SGHRS, YFSETQ. CDR3 length equals 16 residues. Trimming removed 5 bases at V and 5 bases at J, with 21 bases between. The CDR3 region has the DNA TGCGCCAGCAGAGACGAGGGAGGGGGCGAAAGAGATACGCAGTATTTT. This encodes CASRDEGGGERDTQYF. Variable domain in full (rest from reference TRBV5-1 and TRBJ2-3): KAGVTQTPRYLIKTRGQQVTLSCSPISGHRSVSWYQQTPGQGLQFLFEYFSETQRNKGNFPGRFSGRQFSNSRSEMNVSTLELGDSALYLCASRDEGGGERDTQYFGPGTRLTVL.

The sample holds a few counts of this clonotype. The V gene is TRBV6-5, the J gene TRBJ2-5; possible D gene TRBD1, 6 bases. Trimming shortened V by 4 bases and J by 2 bases, and 20 bases separated the two germline ends. Germline assignment: CDR1 MNHEY and CDR2 SVGAGI. The CDR3 loop spans 17 amino acids. The CDR3 protein is CASSFYQGIGGQETQYF. In DNA form, the CDR3 reads TGTGCCAGCAGTTTTTATCAGGGGATTGGTGGGCAAGAGACCCAGTACTTC.

V and J are TRBV15 and TRBJ1-6, with 7 bases aligning to TRBD1. This CDR3 has 14 residues. Trimming took 4 bases from V and 14 from J; bases not matched to a gene: 11. Germline CDR1 LNHNV, CDR2 YYDKDF (reference sequence). The CDR3 is CATSNQTGPFALHF. CDR3 DNA: TGTGCCACCAGCAACCAGACAGGGCCATTTGCCCTCCACTTT.

The rearrangement links TRBV24-1 to TRBJ2-5; TRBD1 agrees at 7 bases. Per the germline V gene, CDR1 is KGHDR and CDR2 is SFDVKD. The trim removed 0 bases at V and 5 bases at J, leaving 8 bases unmatched. There are 16 residues in the CDR3. The CDR3 region is CATSDLGRGMVETQYF. CDR3 bases: TGTGCCACCAGTGATTTGGGCAGGGGGATGGTCGAGACCCAGTACTTC.

The chain uses TRBV10-3 and TRBJ2-1; 15 bases are a match to TRBD2. CDR1 is ENHRY, CDR2 SYGVKD, per germline. V gave up 5 bases and J gave up 10 bases; unmatched junction bases: 18. This CDR3 has 19 residues. The CDR3 protein is CAISFPGLAGGPHTVEQFF. The DNA for the CDR3 is TGTGCCATCAGTTTCCCCGGACTAGCGGGAGGGCCGCACACGGTGGAGCAGTTCTTC.

This clonotype was observed a handful of times. The chain has TRBV21-1 and TRBJ1-6. TRBV21-1 has pseudogene status. CDR3 size: 15 residues. The CDR3 sequence is CASSKARRVNSPLHF. CDR3 sequence (DNA): TGTGCCAGCAGCAAAGCGAGAAGGGTGAATTCACCCCTCCACTTT.

This chain joins TRBV5-1 and TRBJ1-3; TRBD1 agrees at 7 bases. CDR3 length: 15 amino acids. Germline assignment: CDR1 SGHRS and CDR2 YFSETQ. The V gene end was trimmed by 0 bases and the J gene end by 0 bases; junction bases not matched to a gene: 0. CDR3 residues: CASSLGDSSGNTIYF. The CDR3 DNA reads TGCGCCAGCAGCTTGGGGGACAGCTCTGGAAACACCATATATTTT.

A few counts support this clonotype. The chain combines TRBV5-1 with TRBJ1-6; tentative D call: TRBD1 (6 bases). V lost 6 bases and J lost 3, with 7 bases in between. CDR1 is SGHRS, CDR2 YFSETQ, per germline. This CDR3 has 13 residues. CDR3 residues: CASNRDYNSPLHF. The CDR3 region has the DNA TGCGCCAGCAACAGGGACTATAATTCACCCCTCCACTTT.

The J gene is TRBJ2-7, the V gene TRBV5-1; D may match TRBD1 or TRBD2 (5 bases each). This CDR3 contains 17 residues. The germline V and J ends were trimmed by 4 bases and 2 bases, with 22 bases remaining between them. CDR1 is SGHRS and CDR2 is YFSETQ in the germline V gene. The chain's CDR3 is CASSPLLSGTETYEQYF. Written as DNA, the CDR3 is TGCGCCAGCAGCCCGCTTCTCTCCGGGACCGAAACCTACGAGCAGTACTTC.